This is a list of T cell receptor beta chains from one sample in a study of blood T cell repertoires in COVID-19. The method was immunoSEQ multiplex PCR; TCRdb's version includes in-frame clones alone and lacks a portion of them. The sample lists fewer than 300,000 clones, approximately 87% occurring once. The sample comprised peripheral blood. The receptors come from a woman in her thirties or forties who had recovered from COVID-19. CDR3s include the opening cysteine and the closing phenylalanine or tryptophan. D genes are given only for firm matches. Some rows mark clone size as missing; the rest say once, few, many or name a class of expanded clone.

d_gene	abundance	v_gene	j_gene	CDR3nt	CDR3aa
TRBD2	-	TRBV19	TRBJ2-3	TGTGCCAGTAGTTCGGGACTAGCGGGGGGTGGTACGCAGTATTTT	CASSSGLAGGGTQYF
TRBD2	-	TRBV4-1	TRBJ2-4	TGCGCCAGCAGCCAAGATGATGGGCTAGCGGGGGGCCTGTTAGCCAAAAACATTCAGTACTTC	CASSQDDGLAGGLLAKNIQYF
TRBD1	-	TRBV9	TRBJ1-2	TGTGCCAGCAGCGTAGCGCGACAGGGGGATGGCTACACCTTC	CASSVARQGDGYTF
TRBD2	-	TRBV7-9	TRBJ2-3	TGTGCCAGCAGCCCCACTTTGGCGGGGGGGGGAGATACGCAGTATTTT	CASSPTLAGGGDTQYF
-	-	TRBV5-6	TRBJ2-3	TGTGCCAGCAGCCCTTGGGGCTTTTACGGCACAGATACGCAGTATTTT	CASSPWGFYGTDTQYF
-	-	TRBV6-5	TRBJ2-2	TGTGCCAGCAGTTACTCCGAGGGGGAAGACACCGGGGAGCTGTTTTTT	CASSYSEGEDTGELFF
-	-	TRBV30	TRBJ1-5	TGTGCCTGGACCATGGGGGGAATTCAGCCCCAGCATTTT	CAWTMGGIQPQHF
-	-	TRBV18	TRBJ2-7	TGTGCCAGCTCACCTCCCAGCTCCTACGAGCAGTACTTC	CASSPPSSYEQYF
-	-	TRBV6-5	TRBJ1-1	TGTGCCAGCACTAGGGGGGGGGTCACTGAAGCTTTCTTT	CASTRGGVTEAFF
TRBD1	-	TRBV30	TRBJ1-1	TGTGCCTGGAGTGTACTCTGGACAGGGAACACTGAAGCTTTCTTT	CAWSVLWTGNTEAFF
TRBD1	-	TRBV11-2	TRBJ2-7	TGTGCCAGCACCCATGAGACAGGGGGCGAGCAGTACTTC	CASTHETGGEQYF
-	-	TRBV5-1	TRBJ2-5	TGCGCCAGCGCAAGATTCAGGGGTGAGACCCAGTACTTC	CASARFRGETQYF
-	many	TRBV4-1	TRBJ2-7	TGCGCCAGCAGCCAACCCTGGGCTGATGGAGGCGAGCAGTACTTC	CASSQPWADGGEQYF
-	-	TRBV5-1	TRBJ1-2	TGCGCCAGCAGCTTGGACCCAGGGGATCATGGCTACACCTTC	CASSLDPGDHGYTF
TRBD1	-	TRBV15	TRBJ1-1	TGTGCCACCAGCAGGACAGGGACCGAAGCTTTCTTT	CATSRTGTEAFF
-	-	TRBV9	TRBJ1-6	TGTGCCAGCAGCGTAGAGCCGACGGACTTCTCACCCCTCCACTTT	CASSVEPTDFSPLHF
-	-	TRBV12-5	TRBJ1-5	TGTGCTAGTGGTTTGGACTACCGGGGTCAGCCCCAGCATTTT	CASGLDYRGQPQHF
-	-	TRBV27	TRBJ2-7	TGTGCCAGCAGGAACCTACAGGGCTACGAGCAGTACTTC	CASRNLQGYEQYF
TRBD1	-	TRBV6-1	TRBJ2-7	TGTGCCAGCAGTGAAGTGGACAGGGCTTCCTACGAGCAGTACTTC	CASSEVDRASYEQYF
TRBD1	-	TRBV11-2	TRBJ2-7	TGTGCCAGCAGCTTAGCTGGGACAGGGTACCCCTACGAGCAGTACTTC	CASSLAGTGYPYEQYF
TRBD1	-	TRBV5-6	TRBJ2-5	TGTGCCAGCAGCAGGGGGCAGGAGACCCAGTACTTC	CASSRGQETQYF
-	-	TRBV12-5	TRBJ1-4	TGTGCTAGTGCCTACAGTTTTAATGAAAAACTGTTTTTT	CASAYSFNEKLFF
TRBD1	-	TRBV3-1/TRBV3-2	TRBJ2-2	TGTGCCAGCAGCCAAGATTACAGGGGAACCGGGGAGCTGTTTTTT	CASSQDYRGTGELFF
-	-	TRBV2	TRBJ2-1	TGTGCCAGCAGGCGGGACAGCTACAATGAGCAGTTCTTC	CASRRDSYNEQFF
-	-	TRBV19	TRBJ1-2	TGTGCCAGTAGTATACGAGGGTCGGGTGGCTACACCTTC	CASSIRGSGGYTF
-	-	TRBV27	TRBJ2-1	TGTGCCAGCAGTAGAATCAGGGGAATCTACAATGAGCAGTTCTTC	CASSRIRGIYNEQFF
TRBD1	-	TRBV18	TRBJ2-7	TGTGCCAGCTCACCCACCACAGGGGTTGGCTACGAGCAGTACTTC	CASSPTTGVGYEQYF
TRBD2	-	TRBV7-9	TRBJ2-1	TGTGCCAGCAGCCCCCTGGAACTAGCGGGTAGGAGGTACAATGAGCAGTTCTTC	CASSPLELAGRRYNEQFF
-	-	TRBV3-1/TRBV3-2	TRBJ1-1	TGTGCCAGCAGCTTCAGGGATGGCACTGAAGCTTTCTTT	CASSFRDGTEAFF
-	-	TRBV7-3	TRBJ1-2	TGTGCCAGCAGCTTAGGTGCTGGAGATGGCTACACCTTC	CASSLGAGDGYTF